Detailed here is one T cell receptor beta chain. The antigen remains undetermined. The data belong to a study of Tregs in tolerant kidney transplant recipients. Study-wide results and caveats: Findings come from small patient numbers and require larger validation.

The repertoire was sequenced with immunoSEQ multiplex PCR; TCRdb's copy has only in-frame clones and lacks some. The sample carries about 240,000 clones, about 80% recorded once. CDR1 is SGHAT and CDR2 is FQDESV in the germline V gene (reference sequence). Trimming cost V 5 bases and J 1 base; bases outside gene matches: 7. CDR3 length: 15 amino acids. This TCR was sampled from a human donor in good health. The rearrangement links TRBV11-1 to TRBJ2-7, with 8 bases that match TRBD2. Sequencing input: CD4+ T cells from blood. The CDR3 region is CASSRSGDRSYEQYF. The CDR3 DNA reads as TGTGCCAGCAGCCGTAGCGGGGATCGGTCCTACGAGCAGTACTTC.